These 15 T cell receptor beta chains originate from one sample sequenced in a study of OX40 agonist ivuxolimab in advanced cancers. Profiling relied on immunoSEQ multiplex PCR, and the TCRdb table lists in-frame clones only, not all of them. Among about 64,000 clones, roughly 80% were seen once, and the ten largest hold over 2%. Sample: CD4+ or CD8+ T cells sorted from blood, taken in a trial of the OX40 agonist ivuxolimab. The receptors come from an adult with an advanced solid tumor such as melanoma, head and neck, liver or kidney cancer.

The rearrangement joins TRBV5-1 to TRBJ1-5, with D perhaps TRBD1 (6 bases). The V gene's germline CDR1 is SGHRS and CDR2 YFSETQ. This CDR3 contains 14 residues. V was pared by 1 base and J by 6 bases, with 11 bases between. The CDR3, as DNA: TGCGCCAGCAGCTTGTACGACAGGAGTCAGCCCCAGCATTTT. Residues: CASSLYDRSQPQHF.

This rearrangement joins TRBV29-1 to TRBJ2-1; 7 bases agree with TRBD1. The CDR3 loop spans 12 amino acids. Germline V gene lookup returns CDR1 SQVTM and CDR2 ANQGSEA. Trimming cost V 4 bases and J 8 bases; bases outside gene matches: 5. CDR3 sequence reads: CSVGNRGHEQFF. The CDR3 DNA is TGCAGCGTTGGGAACAGGGGACATGAGCAGTTCTTC.

The chain employs TRBV5-4 and TRBJ2-5; maybe TRBD2 (5 bases). From germline, CDR1 is SGHNT and CDR2 YYREEE (reference sequence). V shed 2 bases and J shed 3 bases, with 8 bases lying between them. This CDR3 spans 13 amino acids. CDR3: CASSLKGEETQYF. CDR3 in DNA: TGTGCCAGCAGCTTAAAGGGAGAAGAGACCCAGTACTTC.

As DNA, the CDR3 is TGCAGCGTTGAACAGGGGGCGGGTGGCTACACCTTC. Translated, it gives CSVEQGAGGYTF. The gene calls are TRBV29-1 and TRBJ1-2; TRBD1 matches at 8 bases. This CDR3 is 12 amino acids long. Germline V gene lookup returns CDR1 SQVTM and CDR2 ANQGSEA. V dropped 2 bases and J dropped 7; count of bases not matched to a gene: 3.

The chain links TRBV5-8 to TRBJ2-1; tentative D call: TRBD2 (6 bases). The CDR3 extends over 14 amino acids. Germline V gives CDR1 SGHTS, CDR2 YDEGEE. The V gene lost 4 bases and the J gene lost 12 bases, with 20 bases spanning the gap. The CDR3 is CASSIPGLGFGQFF. CDR3 nucleotide sequence: TGTGCCAGCAGCATCCCGGGACTCGGGTTTGGGCAGTTCTTC.

The chain joins TRBV5-1 to TRBJ2-1; no clear D gene. CDR1 SGHRS and CDR2 YFSETQ come from the germline V gene. The V gene lost 4 bases and the J gene lost 8 bases, with 4 bases spanning the gap. The CDR3 totals 10 residues. Here the CDR3 reads CASSHHEQFF. DNA of the CDR3: TGCGCCAGCAGCCACCATGAGCAGTTCTTC.

CDR3 protein: CASKGGRIAKTYNEQFF. CDR3 bases: TGTGCCAGCAAAGGGGGTAGAATAGCGAAAACCTACAATGAGCAGTTCTTC. The chain links TRBV27 to TRBJ2-1, with D perhaps matching TRBD1 (6 bases). Germline values: CDR1 MNHEY, CDR2 SMNVEV (reference sequence). This CDR3 region has 17 residues. Deletions cut 7 bases from V and 2 bases from J, with 21 bases between.

This sequence joins TRBV6-5 and TRBJ1-1; a possible D gene is TRBD1 (5 bases). There are 14 residues in the CDR3. The V end lost 5 bases, the J end lost 4 bases, and 14 bases lay between the germline ends. From germline, CDR1 is MNHEY and CDR2 SVGAGI. The CDR3 DNA sequence: TGTGCCAGCAGTCTCCTCGGGGGGGGCACTGAAGCTTTCTTT. Translation: CASSLLGGGTEAFF.

V usage is TRBV5-5 and J usage is TRBJ2-1; D gene unclear. Looked up from germline, CDR1 is SGHKS and CDR2 is YYEKEE (reference sequence). CDR3 size: 16 residues. The ends were cut back, 0 bases at V and 8 bases at J, with 18 bases in the middle. CDR3 sequence: CASSLAPRTRGDEQFF. The CDR3, as DNA: TGTGCCAGCAGCTTGGCTCCTCGAACCCGTGGAGATGAGCAGTTCTTC.

This chain uses TRBV28 with TRBJ2-3, with a weak D call TRBD2 (7 bases). From germline, CDR1 is MDHEN and CDR2 SYDVKM. The length of the CDR3 is 15 residues. Trimming left V 7 bases short and J 2 bases short, with 16 bases between. This CDR3 reads CASTWGGLTTDTQYF. CDR3 DNA sequence: TGTGCCAGCACATGGGGGGGGCTCACCACAGATACGCAGTATTTT.

V usage is TRBV5-1 and J usage is TRBJ2-7; 7 nucleotides match TRBD1. After removal of 4 bases from V and 0 bases from J, the junction contained 10 bases not matched to a gene. There are 16 residues in the CDR3. The germline gives CDR1 SGHRS, CDR2 YFSETQ. Here the CDR3 reads CASSGSGTVASYEQYF. The CDR3, as DNA: TGCGCCAGCAGCGGATCCGGGACAGTAGCCTCCTACGAGCAGTACTTC.

The chain joins TRBV7-6 to TRBJ1-4; D gene uncertain. This CDR3 contains 17 residues. CDR1 and CDR2 from the germline V gene are SGHVS and FNYEAQ. V shed 0 bases and J shed 0 bases, with 11 bases lying between them. CDR3 region: CASSLAAGASTNEKLFF. The CDR3 DNA sequence: TGTGCCAGCAGCTTAGCGGCAGGAGCCTCAACTAATGAAAAACTGTTTTTT.

This chain connects TRBV19 to TRBJ2-5; maybe TRBD2 (6 bases). The V end was cut by 3 bases, the J end by 0 bases, with 14 bases between. The CDR3 is 16 residues long. Looked up from germline, CDR1 is LNHDA and CDR2 is SQIVND (reference sequence). Here the CDR3 reads CASSISDSGYQETQYF. The CDR3 bases are TGTGCCAGTAGTATCTCCGACAGCGGGTACCAAGAGACCCAGTACTTC.

The chain is built from TRBV7-9 and TRBJ2-7, with a possible D match to TRBD2 (6 bases). With 3 bases removed from V and 0 bases from J, the gap between germline ends came to 9 bases. The CDR3 spans 14 residues. The germline CDR1 and CDR2 sequences are SEHNR and FQNEAQ (reference sequence). The CDR3 DNA reads as TGTGCCAGCAGCTTCTGGCGGGACTCCTACGAGCAGTACTTC. Its translation: CASSFWRDSYEQYF.

J is TRBJ1-2 and V is TRBV27; D remains unclear. CDR1 and CDR2 (germline): MNHEY, SMNVEV (reference sequence). Trimming took 5 bases from V and 7 from J, leaving 17 bases between them. The CDR3 contains 14 residues. Here the CDR3 reads CASSPTGMGSGYTF. The CDR3 nucleotides read TGTGCCAGCAGTCCAACCGGGATGGGTAGTGGCTACACCTTC.